This T cell receptor (beta chain) was found in a study of blood T cell repertoires in COVID-19. Study-level information: COVID-19 samples from acute and convalescent phases originated in the United States, Italy and Spain. Sources were T cells, B-cell-depleted T cells, or PBMCs; the material itself was cDNA or gDNA.

Trimming left V 6 bases short and J 7 bases short, with 19 bases between. Per germline, CDR1 MNHNY and CDR2 SVGAGI (reference sequence). This CDR3 region has 14 residues. Original processing methods: Scientists estimated how many nucleated cells there were by amplifying reference gene primers. Sequencing was performed with immunoSEQ multiplex PCR; in TCRdb, only in-frame clones are kept and a portion is missing. Clone size and V and J calls were adopted from that table, with D and trimming inferred from the DNA. The sample lists around 260,000 clones, 75% to 90% occurring once. Sequencing input: peripheral blood. V usage is TRBV6-6 and J usage is TRBJ2-7, with D perhaps TRBD1 (6 bases). This receptor was obtained from a woman in her 40s who had recovered from COVID-19. The CDR3 sequence is CASSPAGESGEQYF. DNA of the CDR3: TGTGCCAGCAGCCCCGCAGGGGAGAGCGGTGAGCAGTACTTC.